Sequencing of this TCR beta chain was carried out in a study of OX40 agonist ivuxolimab in advanced cancers. The CDR3 totals 16 residues. J gave up 7 bases and V 2 bases, and 13 bases lay outside the gene matches. CDR1 and CDR2 from the germline V gene are MNHNY and SVGAGI (reference sequence). Profiling relied on immunoSEQ multiplex PCR, and the TCRdb table lists in-frame clones only, not all of them. This sample has tens of thousands of clones, with over 75% found just once. This clone was seen once. The chain links TRBV6-6 to TRBJ2-7; 8 bases map to TRBD2. This TCR was recovered from an adult with an advanced solid tumor such as melanoma, head and neck, liver or kidney cancer. The material was CD4+ or CD8+ T cells sorted from blood, obtained in a trial of the OX40 agonist ivuxolimab. The CDR3 loop reads CASSYDGGAGDGEQYF. The CDR3 DNA reads as TGTGCCAGCAGTTACGACGGGGGGGCAGGGGACGGAGAGCAGTACTTC.